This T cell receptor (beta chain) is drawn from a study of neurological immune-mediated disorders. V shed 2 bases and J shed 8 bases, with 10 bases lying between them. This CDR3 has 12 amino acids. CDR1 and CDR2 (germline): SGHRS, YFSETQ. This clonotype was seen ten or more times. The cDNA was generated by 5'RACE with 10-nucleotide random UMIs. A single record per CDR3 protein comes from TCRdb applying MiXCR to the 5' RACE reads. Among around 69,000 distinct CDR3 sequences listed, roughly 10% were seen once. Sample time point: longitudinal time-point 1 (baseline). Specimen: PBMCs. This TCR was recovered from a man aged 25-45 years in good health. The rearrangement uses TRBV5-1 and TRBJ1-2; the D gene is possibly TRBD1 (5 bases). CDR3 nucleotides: TGCGCCAGCAGCTTAGGAGGGGACGGCTACACCTTC. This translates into CASSLGGDGYTF.